The 27 T cell receptor beta chains in this list originate from one sample, sequenced in a study of shared clonotypes between healthy human individuals (dated by TCRdb to about 2020). Library construction relied on the immunoSEQ multiplex PCR assay. TCRdb's version of the immuneACCESS table is confined to in-frame rearrangements and falls short of the full clone set. An unresolved V gene accounts for under half of the shortfall where checked; the remainder is of unknown origin. The sample contains approximately 1,000,000 clones, about four fifths of them found a single time. The ten largest account for approximately 0.52% of the sample. The sequenced sample consisted of memory CD4+ T cells from PBMCs. The intended sense of this specimen's cell subset or site label: CD45RA-negative fraction. The receptors derive from a man younger than 35 in good health. Some clones in this sample may be carry-over from other donors' samples.

This clone came up once. V and J are TRBV29-1 and TRBJ1-2, with D possibly being TRBD1 (6 bases). Germline V CDR1 and CDR2: SQVTM, ANQGSEA. Trimming removed 8 bases at V and 4 bases at J, with 17 bases between. The CDR3 covers 13 residues. CDR3 residues: CSSGGGGAYGYTF. CDR3 in DNA: TGCAGCTCCGGAGGGGGGGGCGCCTATGGCTACACCTTC.

J is TRBJ2-7 and V is TRBV11-3; D assignment may be TRBD1 or TRBD2 (5 bases each). This CDR3 is built from 15 residues. The V gene lost 4 bases and the J gene lost 2 bases, with 15 bases spanning the gap. Germline loops: CDR1 SGHNT, CDR2 YENEEA. The CDR3 nucleotides are TGTGCCAGCAGCTATCGGGACGGAGTCACCTACGAGCAGTACTTC. Translated, it gives CASSYRDGVTYEQYF.

V usage is TRBV28 and J usage is TRBJ2-2, with 8 bases fitting TRBD1. The V gene end was trimmed by 3 bases and the J gene end by 4 bases; junction bases not matched to a gene: 4. Germline CDR1 MDHEN, CDR2 SYDVKM. The CDR3 runs to 15 residues. CDR3 bases: TGTGCCAGCAGTTTCCAGGGGGCGCGCACCGGGGAGCTGTTTTTT. Translation gives CASSFQGARTGELFF.

This clone was counted ten times or more. The V gene is TRBV2, the J gene TRBJ2-5; tentatively, D is TRBD1 (5 bases). V was pared by 2 bases and J by 5 bases, with 15 bases between. CDR1 is SNHLY, CDR2 FYNNEI, per germline. The CDR3 consists of 15 residues. The CDR3 region is CASSELPGLGETQYF. CDR3 DNA: TGTGCCAGCAGTGAATTGCCAGGGTTAGGGGAGACCCAGTACTTC.

The rearrangement links TRBV6-4 to TRBJ2-7; D possibly uses TRBD1 or TRBD2 (5 bases each). The germline gives CDR1 MRHNA, CDR2 SNTAGT. The V and J ends lost 3 bases and 6 bases respectively, with 18 bases between them. The CDR3 spans 15 residues. CDR3 sequence: CASSEGDLGGPEQYF. Here the CDR3 DNA reads TGTGCCAGCAGTGAAGGGGACCTAGGAGGTCCCGAGCAGTACTTC.

This clone has a single count. V and J are TRBV28 and TRBJ2-1; the D is unclear. The V gene lost 6 bases and the J gene lost 3 bases, with 9 bases spanning the gap. Germline V gives CDR1 MDHEN, CDR2 SYDVKM. The CDR3 has 13 residues. The CDR3 spells CASSTDGYNEQFF. CDR3 sequence (DNA): TGTGCCAGCAGCACGGACGGCTACAATGAGCAGTTCTTC.

The chain carries TRBV6-6 and TRBJ2-5, with a possible D match to TRBD1 (5 bases). V was cut by 10 bases and J by 2 bases, with 14 bases left in between. Germline CDR1 and CDR2: MNHNY and SVGAGI (reference sequence). The CDR3 is made up of 13 amino acids. This CDR3 is CAIRETAQETQYF. In DNA, the CDR3 is TGTGCCATCAGAGAGACAGCTCAAGAGACCCAGTACTTC.

V is TRBV5-1 and J is TRBJ1-1; a weak D match, TRBD1 (6 bases). V was trimmed by 0 bases and J by 4 bases, leaving 16 bases between them. The CDR3 is made up of 16 amino acids. CDR1 and CDR2 (germline): SGHRS, YFSETQ. The CDR3 here is CASSLVLGAEFTEAFF. CDR3 sequence (DNA): TGCGCCAGCAGCTTGGTTCTGGGGGCCGAATTCACTGAAGCTTTCTTT.

With regard to this clone: Other DNA sequences in this sample translate to the same CDR3. This chain links TRBV4-3 with TRBJ2-1, with D perhaps TRBD2 (5 bases). The CDR3 loop spans 16 amino acids. Trimming left V 1 base short and J 3 bases short, with 13 bases between. From germline, CDR1 is LGHNA and CDR2 YSLEER. The CDR3 sequence: CASSQGGLAGYNEQFF. The CDR3 region has the DNA TGCGCCAGCAGCCAAGGAGGTCTAGCAGGCTACAATGAGCAGTTCTTC.

The chain couples TRBV12-5 to TRBJ2-3, with D possibly matching TRBD2 (6 bases). V was shortened by 6 bases and J by 6 bases, with 19 bases between the two germline ends. Per the germline V gene, CDR1 is LGHNT and CDR2 is FRNRAP. This CDR3 is built from 15 residues. This CDR3 is CASGPGGEAGDTQYF. CDR3 DNA sequence: TGTGCTAGTGGCCCAGGCGGGGAGGCCGGTGATACGCAGTATTTT.

Ten or more counts support this clone. The V gene is TRBV11-1, the J gene TRBJ2-2; unclear D gene. V was trimmed by 5 bases and J by 4 bases, leaving 8 bases between them. Germline V gene sequence: CDR1 SGHAT, CDR2 FQDESV (reference sequence). The CDR3 is made up of 13 amino acids. Here the CDR3 reads CASSPVLTGELFF. Written as DNA, the CDR3 is TGTGCCAGCAGCCCGGTACTCACCGGGGAGCTGTTTTTT.

The chain joins TRBV28 to TRBJ1-1; 8 bases are a match to TRBD1. V trimming: 6 bases; J trimming: 4 bases; junction bases outside the gene matches: 10. In germline, CDR1 is MDHEN, CDR2 SYDVKM. CDR3 length equals 15 residues. The CDR3 DNA is TGTGCCAGCAGACCTAAGGACAGGGAGGTCACTGAAGCTTTCTTT. Residues: CASRPKDREVTEAFF.

The chain links TRBV19 to TRBJ2-2; 9 bases are a match to TRBD1. V trimming: 5 bases; J trimming: 6 bases; junction bases outside the gene matches: 10. CDR1 and CDR2 (germline): LNHDA, SQIVND (reference sequence). This CDR3 contains 16 residues. CDR3 bases: TGTGCCAGTAGTGCCATGCCGGGACAGGGTCCCGGGGAGCTGTTTTTT. As protein: CASSAMPGQGPGELFF.

A remark on this clone: Since a much larger clone is just one base distant, this may be a read error. The chain links TRBV25-1 to TRBJ2-5; 12 bases align to TRBD2. This CDR3 comprises 15 residues. Germline CDR1 and CDR2: MGHDK and SYGVNS. Germline trimming cut 6 bases from V and 5 bases from J; bases unmatched to any gene: 7. CDR3 region: CASSRLAGVSETQYF. CDR3 nucleotides: TGTGCCAGCAGCCGACTAGCGGGAGTCAGTGAGACCCAGTACTTC.

The V call is TRBV18, the J call TRBJ2-1; 7 positions match TRBD1. The germline CDR1 and CDR2 sequences are KGHSH and LQKENI. Germline trimming cut 1 base from V and 9 bases from J; bases unmatched to any gene: 3. The CDR3 loop spans 13 amino acids. CDR3 DNA: TGTGCCAGCTCACCACACAGGGACAGTGAGCAGTTCTTC. It is translated as CASSPHRDSEQFF.

The chain joins TRBV5-1 to TRBJ2-2; 11 bases are a match to TRBD2. Per germline, CDR1 SGHRS and CDR2 YFSETQ. The CDR3 runs to 16 residues. V gave up 4 bases and J gave up 4 bases; unmatched junction bases: 6. The CDR3 here is CASSRGLAESTGELFF. The DNA of the CDR3 is TGCGCCAGCAGCCGGGGACTAGCGGAGAGCACCGGGGAGCTGTTTTTT. Supplemented by reference TRBV5-1 and TRBJ2-2, the full variable domain reads KAGVTQTPRYLIKTRGQQVTLSCSPISGHRSVSWYQQTPGQGLQFLFEYFSETQRNKGNFPGRFSGRQFSNSRSEMNVSTLELGDSALYLCASSRGLAESTGELFFGEGSRLTVL.

DNA for the CDR3: TGCGCCAGCAGCTTGCCAGCCTCCCCTGGGGCCAACGTCCTGACTTTC. It translates to CASSLPASPGANVLTF. V is TRBV5-1 and J is TRBJ2-6; no clear D. Germline loops: CDR1 SGHRS, CDR2 YFSETQ. V gave up 1 base and J gave up 2 bases, with 10 bases separating them. This CDR3 spans 16 amino acids.

V gene TRBV28 combines with J gene TRBJ1-1; 9 bases line up with TRBD1. Germline V gene sequence: CDR1 MDHEN, CDR2 SYDVKM. The CDR3 length is 16 residues. J lost 6 bases, V lost 3 bases, and 11 bases had no gene match. In DNA form, the CDR3 reads TGTGCCAGCAGTTTGCTTCCGGGACAGGGAGAGGCTGAAGCTTTCTTT. This translates into CASSLLPGQGEAEAFF.

The genes are TRBV5-6 and TRBJ2-3, with D unresolved. V lost 2 bases to trimming and J lost 6 bases, with 10 bases between them. The CDR3 loop spans 13 amino acids. The germline gives CDR1 SGHDT, CDR2 YYEEEE. This CDR3 is CASSFGQSDTQYF. The CDR3 bases are TGTGCCAGCAGCTTCGGGCAGAGCGATACGCAGTATTTT.

This rearrangement joins TRBV7-3 to TRBJ2-2, with D perhaps assigned TRBD1 or TRBD2 (6 bases each). Germline lookup yields CDR1 SGHTA and CDR2 FQGTGA. V lost 1 base, J lost 4 bases, and 19 bases lay in between. The CDR3 sequence is 18 residues long. The CDR3 loop is CASSLNPRGRAGTGELFF. CDR3 in DNA: TGTGCCAGCAGCTTAAATCCCCGGGGGCGAGCTGGCACCGGGGAGCTGTTTTTT.

This chain joins TRBV18 and TRBJ2-5, with 8 nucleotides matching TRBD2. The V gene's germline CDR1 is KGHSH and CDR2 LQKENI. Germline trimming cut 0 bases from V and 5 bases from J; bases unmatched to any gene: 5. CDR3 length equals 15 residues. DNA for the CDR3: TGTGCCAGCTCACCACCGGCGGGAGGCCGTGAGACCCAGTACTTC. It encodes CASSPPAGGRETQYF.

The rearrangement uses TRBV5-1 and TRBJ2-7; 8 positions agree with TRBD1. The CDR3 sequence is 13 residues long. Germline V gene data show CDR1 as SGHRS and CDR2 as YFSETQ. With V trimmed by 3 bases and J by 2 bases, 1 base remained unmatched. The CDR3 protein is CASSWTGTYEQYF. The CDR3 DNA reads TGCGCCAGCAGCTGGACAGGGACCTACGAGCAGTACTTC.

V is TRBV5-1 and J is TRBJ2-7, with TRBD1 as a possible D gene (6 bases). Germline lookup yields CDR1 SGHRS and CDR2 YFSETQ. The CDR3 is made up of 13 amino acids. V was pared by 5 bases and J by 5 bases, with 14 bases between. This chain's CDR3 is CASRQGSFHEQYF. DNA of the CDR3: TGCGCCAGCAGGCAGGGGTCGTTCCACGAGCAGTACTTC.

The V gene is TRBV11-2, the J gene TRBJ2-2; D may match TRBD1 or TRBD2 (5 bases each). This CDR3 comprises 18 residues. Germline V gene lookup returns CDR1 SGHAT and CDR2 FQNNGV. Trimming cost V 0 bases and J 7 bases, with 21 bases left between them. CDR3 in amino acids: CASSLEGFGTDGGGELFF. The CDR3, as DNA: TGTGCCAGCAGCTTAGAAGGATTCGGGACGGACGGTGGCGGGGAGCTGTTTTTT. Combining the CDR3 with reference TRBV11-2 and TRBJ2-2 gives the whole variable domain EAGVAQSPRYKIIEKRQSVAFWCNPISGHATLYWYQQILGQGPKLLIQFQNNGVVDDSQLPKDRFSAERLKGVDSTLKIQPAKLEDSAVYLCASSLEGFGTDGGGELFFGEGSRLTVL.

This chain connects TRBV6-5 to TRBJ2-2, with 7 bases lining up with TRBD1. This CDR3 region has 13 residues. The junction had 3 bases not matched to a gene; V was cut back by 5 bases and J by 6 bases. CDR1 is MNHEY, CDR2 SVGAGI, per germline. The CDR3 DNA sequence: TGTGCCAGCAGTAATCAGGGGGCCGGGGAGCTGTTTTTT. Its protein product is CASSNQGAGELFF.

The rearrangement uses TRBV15 and TRBJ1-2; D might be TRBD1 (5 bases). Trimming took off 0 bases at V and 10 bases at J, with 9 bases between the two ends. Germline CDR1 and CDR2: LNHNV and YYDKDF (reference sequence). CDR3 length: 12 amino acids. In nucleotides, the CDR3 is TGTGCCACCAGCAGAGAGTCGACAGTCTACACCTTC. This codes for CATSRESTVYTF.

On this clone: Other DNA sequences in the same sample also yield this CDR3. The chain couples TRBV5-1 to TRBJ2-1; 8 bases match TRBD2. CDR1 and CDR2 from the germline V gene are SGHRS and YFSETQ. CDR3 size: 15 residues. V was clipped by 1 base and J by 1 base; unmatched bases: 1. CDR3 sequence (DNA): TGCGCCAGCAGCTTGTTAGCGGGATCCTACAATGAGCAGTTCTTC. Translated: CASSLLAGSYNEQFF.